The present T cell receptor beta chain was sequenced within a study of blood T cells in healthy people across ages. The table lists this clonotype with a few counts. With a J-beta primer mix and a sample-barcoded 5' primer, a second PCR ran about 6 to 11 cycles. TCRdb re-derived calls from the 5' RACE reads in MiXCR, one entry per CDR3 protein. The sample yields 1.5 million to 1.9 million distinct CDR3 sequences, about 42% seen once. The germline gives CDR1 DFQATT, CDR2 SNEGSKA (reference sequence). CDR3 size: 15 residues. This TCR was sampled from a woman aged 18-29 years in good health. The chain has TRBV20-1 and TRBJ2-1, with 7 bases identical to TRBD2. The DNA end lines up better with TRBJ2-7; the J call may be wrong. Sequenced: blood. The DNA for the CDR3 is TGCAGTGCTAGCCTGCCCAGCGGGGCATACAATGAGCAGTACTTC. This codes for CSASLPSGAYNEQYF.